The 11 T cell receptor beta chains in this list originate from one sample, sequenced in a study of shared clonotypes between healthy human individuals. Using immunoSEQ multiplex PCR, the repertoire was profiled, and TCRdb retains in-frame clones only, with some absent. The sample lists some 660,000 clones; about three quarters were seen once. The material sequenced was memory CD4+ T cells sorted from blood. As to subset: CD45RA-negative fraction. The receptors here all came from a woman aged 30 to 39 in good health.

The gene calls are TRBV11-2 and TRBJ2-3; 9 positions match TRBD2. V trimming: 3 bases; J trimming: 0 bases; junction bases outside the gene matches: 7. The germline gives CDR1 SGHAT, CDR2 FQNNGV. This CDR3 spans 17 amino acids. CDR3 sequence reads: CASSFLRTSDSTDTQYF. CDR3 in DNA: TGTGCCAGCAGCTTCCTAAGGACTAGCGATAGCACAGATACGCAGTATTTT.

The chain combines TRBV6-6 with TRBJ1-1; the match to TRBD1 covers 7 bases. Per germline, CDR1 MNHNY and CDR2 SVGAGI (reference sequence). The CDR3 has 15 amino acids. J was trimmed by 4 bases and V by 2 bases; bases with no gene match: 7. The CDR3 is CASSYGTDAGTEAFF. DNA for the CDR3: TGTGCCAGCAGTTACGGGACAGACGCGGGCACTGAAGCTTTCTTT.

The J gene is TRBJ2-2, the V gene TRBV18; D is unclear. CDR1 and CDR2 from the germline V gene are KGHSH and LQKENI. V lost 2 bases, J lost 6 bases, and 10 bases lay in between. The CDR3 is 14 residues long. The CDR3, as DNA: TGTGCCAGCTCACCAGTCGTGGTCTCCGGGGAGCTGTTTTTT. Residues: CASSPVVVSGELFF.

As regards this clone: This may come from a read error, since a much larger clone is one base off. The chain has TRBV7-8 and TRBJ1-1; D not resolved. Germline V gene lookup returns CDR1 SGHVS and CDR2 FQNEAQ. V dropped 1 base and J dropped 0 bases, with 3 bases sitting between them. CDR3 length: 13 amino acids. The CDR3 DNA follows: TGTGCCAGCAGCTTAGAATTGAACACTGAAGCTTTCTTT. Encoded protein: CASSLELNTEAFF. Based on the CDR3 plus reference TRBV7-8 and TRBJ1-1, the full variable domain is GAGVSQSPRYKVAKRGQDVALRCDPISGHVSLFWYQQALGQGPEFLTYFQNEAQLDKSGLPSDRFFAERPEGSVSTLKIQRTQQEDSAVYLCASSLELNTEAFFGQGTRLTVV.

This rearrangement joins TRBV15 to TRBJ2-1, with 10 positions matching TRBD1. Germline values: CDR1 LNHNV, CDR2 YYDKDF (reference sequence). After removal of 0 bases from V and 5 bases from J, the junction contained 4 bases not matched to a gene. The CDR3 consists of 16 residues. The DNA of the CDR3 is TGTGCCACCAGCAGAGAGGACAGGGGGGCCCACAATGAGCAGTTCTTC. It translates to CATSREDRGAHNEQFF.

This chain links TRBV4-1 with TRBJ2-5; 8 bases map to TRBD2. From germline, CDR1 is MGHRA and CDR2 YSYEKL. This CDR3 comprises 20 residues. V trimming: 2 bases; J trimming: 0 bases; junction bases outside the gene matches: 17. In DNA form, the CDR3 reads TGCGCCAGCAGCCAACTCCAGGTTGGAGCGGGAGTGAGGAACCAAGAGACCCAGTACTTC. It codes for CASSQLQVGAGVRNQETQYF.

CDR3 protein: CASSPDADTQYF. CDR3 coding DNA: TGTGCCAGCAGCCCTGATGCAGATACGCAGTATTTT. V gene TRBV7-3 combines with J gene TRBJ2-3; unclear D gene. This CDR3 comprises 12 residues. Trimming removed 5 bases from V and 4 bases from J, with 7 bases in between. The V gene's germline CDR1 is SGHTA and CDR2 FQGTGA.

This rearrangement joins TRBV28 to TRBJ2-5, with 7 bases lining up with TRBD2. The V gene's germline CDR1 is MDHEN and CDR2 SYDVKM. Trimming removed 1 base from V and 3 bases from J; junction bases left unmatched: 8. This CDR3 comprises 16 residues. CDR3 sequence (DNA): TGTGCCAGCAGTTTATCAATATCGGCGGGAGAAGAGACCCAGTACTTC. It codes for CASSLSISAGEETQYF. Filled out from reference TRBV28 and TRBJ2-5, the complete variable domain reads DVKVTQSSRYLVKRTGEKVFLECVQDMDHENMFWYRQDPGLGLRLIYFSYDVKMKEKGDIPEGYSVSREKKERFSLILESASTNQTSMYLCASSLSISAGEETQYFGPGTRLLVL.

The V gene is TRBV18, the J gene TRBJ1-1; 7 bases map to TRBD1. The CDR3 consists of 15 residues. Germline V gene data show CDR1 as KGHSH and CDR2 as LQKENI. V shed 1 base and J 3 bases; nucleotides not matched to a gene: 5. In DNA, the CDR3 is TGTGCCAGCTCACCACAGGGGGCGATTGACACTGAAGCTTTCTTT. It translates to CASSPQGAIDTEAFF.

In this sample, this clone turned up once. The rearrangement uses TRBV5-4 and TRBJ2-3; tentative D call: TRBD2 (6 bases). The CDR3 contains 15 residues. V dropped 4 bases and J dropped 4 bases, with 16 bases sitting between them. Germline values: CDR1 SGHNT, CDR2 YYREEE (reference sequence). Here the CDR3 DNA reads TGTGCCAGCAGCCACGGGAGCCAGGGACCAGATACGCAGTATTTT. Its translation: CASSHGSQGPDTQYF.

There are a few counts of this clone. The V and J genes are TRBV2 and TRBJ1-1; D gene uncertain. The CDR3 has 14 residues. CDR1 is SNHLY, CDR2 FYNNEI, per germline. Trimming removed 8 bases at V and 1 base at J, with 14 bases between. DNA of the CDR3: TGTGCCAGCGCTATCCAGCTGGCGAACACTGAAGCTTTCTTT. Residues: CASAIQLANTEAFF.